This T cell receptor beta chain was captured in a study of cytomegalovirus exposure and HLA in healthy donors. Across the whole study: Among approximately 390 genotyped donors, more than 65% fell in the Caucasian-associated ancestry cluster.

General study findings and limits: In an earlier analysis, about 87% or about 30%: the productive usage of most TCR beta V segments. Highly shared variants forming one cluster were likely a sequencing artifact.

V was shortened by 4 bases and J by 3 bases, with 10 bases between the two germline ends. The CDR3 runs to 14 residues. Germline V gene data show CDR1 as MNHEY and CDR2 as SVGAGI. In nominal health when sampled, donors likely had unrecorded immune exposures nonetheless. Comments on this clone: The antigen remains undetermined.

The primer mix had 60 Vbeta and 13 Jbeta primers. Some clones are missing from TCRdb's copy, which holds only in-frame ones; the method was immunoSEQ multiplex PCR. The table records about 200,000 clones, 82% of them present only once. The source is a man aged 35 to 55 in good health and CMV-seropositive. The rearrangement joins TRBV6-5 to TRBJ2-1; D unresolved. The sequencing sample was made of PBMCs. This chain's CDR3 is CASSFNSFYNEQFF. In DNA, the CDR3 is TGTGCCAGCAGTTTCAACTCTTTCTACAATGAGCAGTTCTTC.